This T cell receptor beta chain came from a study of early T cells in non-severe SARS-CoV-2 infection listed by TCRdb under 2021. Context from the whole study: Because TCR sequencing was done on bulk RNA from unsorted whole blood, the alpha and beta chains could not be paired. Overall study results and their limits: VDJdb matching was skewed toward anti-spike CD8 responses and likely underestimated virus-specific expansions, missing private and CD4 specificities.

The study was a case-control design nested within a healthcare worker cohort in London, UK, with weekly nasopharyngeal swab PCR tests and blood sampling. Healthcare workers were recruited during the week of the UK lockdown, between 23 and 31 March 2020, and followed weekly for up to about 16 weeks. Library method: 5' RACE. Sequenced on a NextSeq 500. Unique molecular identifiers were attached to individual cDNA molecules in the TCR library protocol so that sequencing error and PCR bias could be corrected. Both TCR alpha and beta chains were sequenced, and tight co-correlation was observed between alpha and beta sequence abundances in each sample. On the authors' methods: Decombinator V4 was used to annotate the V gene, J gene and CDR3 of the TCR sequences. Expanded TCRs were defined as changing significantly between any two time points under a Poisson model with p below 0.0001. TCR abundances were normalised to the total number of TCRs sequenced per sample and were expressed as counts per million. VDJdb, accessed on 1 November 2021, was searched for TCRs annotated for CMV, EBV and SARS-CoV-2, and TCRs annotated for more than one antigen were excluded. The public sequencing data were trimmed at Q25 with fastp and processed into clonotypes with MiXCR by TCRdb, which kept only in-frame beta chains. One record per CDR3 amino acid sequence lists the most common genes and DNA. The V and J calls were not made by the authors but by TCRdb's processing. The table for this sample lists more than 45,000 distinct CDR3 sequences; less than 9.5% of them were counted only once. The ten largest account for approximately 3.1% of the sample.

This clonotype has more than one count but fewer than ten. This clone's antigen is unknown. Base qualities are not provided; no much larger clone lies one nucleotide away. The sequence came from an adult who was a healthcare worker with PCR-confirmed SARS-CoV-2 infection or an uninfected control (not recorded which). The material sequenced was whole blood.

CDR3 reads: CASSPRDRSTDTQYF. The DNA sequence follows: TGTGCCAGCAGTCCCCGGGACAGAAGCACAGATACGCAGTATTTT. The chain links TRBV12-3 or TRBV12-4 with TRBJ2-3; TRBD1 aligns with 7 central bases. Reading from cysteine to phenylalanine, the CDR3 counts 15 amino acids. The only DNA kept is the CDR3, 45 bases in frame from the first base. Trimming leaves V shorter by 5 bases and J shorter by 0 bases, with the junction holding 5 bases beyond the gene matches.